This T cell receptor beta chain came from a study of T cell clones after liver transplantation. Study-level information: Subjects received no induction therapy and standard immunosuppression until randomization at 12-24 months post-transplant.

Looked up from germline, CDR1 is SNHLY and CDR2 is FYNNEI. The J segment lost 6 bases and the V segment lost 2 bases, leaving 9 bases of the junction unmatched. CDR3 size: 16 residues. Assay used: immunoSEQ multiplex PCR; TCRdb lists only in-frame clones, some missing. Counted here are under 20,000 clones, 65% to 85% occurring once; the ten biggest clones make up about a third. This TCR came from a human patient who received a liver transplant. Some T cells may trace back to the graft donor. V gene TRBV2 combines with J gene TRBJ2-3; 9 bases map to TRBD1. The sample was CD8+ T cells from blood, taken less than 50 months after liver transplant. The CDR3 nucleotides are TGTGCCAGCAGTGAAAATCCGGGACAGGGTTTCGATACGCAGTATTTT. Translated, it gives CASSENPGQGFDTQYF.